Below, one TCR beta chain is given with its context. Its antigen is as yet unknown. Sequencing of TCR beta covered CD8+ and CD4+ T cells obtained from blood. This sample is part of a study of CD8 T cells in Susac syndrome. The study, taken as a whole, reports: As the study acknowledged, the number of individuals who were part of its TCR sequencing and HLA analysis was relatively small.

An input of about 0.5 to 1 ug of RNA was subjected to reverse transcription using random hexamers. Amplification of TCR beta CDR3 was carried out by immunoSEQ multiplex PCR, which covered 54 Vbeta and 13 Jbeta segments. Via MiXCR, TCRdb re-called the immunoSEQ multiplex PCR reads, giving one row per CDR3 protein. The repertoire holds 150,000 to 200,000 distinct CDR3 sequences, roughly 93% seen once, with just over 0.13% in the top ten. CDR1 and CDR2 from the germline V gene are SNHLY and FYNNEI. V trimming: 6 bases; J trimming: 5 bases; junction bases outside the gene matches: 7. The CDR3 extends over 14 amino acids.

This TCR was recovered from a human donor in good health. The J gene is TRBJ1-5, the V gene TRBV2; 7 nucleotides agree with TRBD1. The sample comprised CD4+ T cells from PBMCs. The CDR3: CASSPRQGDQPQHF. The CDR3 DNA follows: TGTGCCAGCAGCCCTAGACAGGGTGATCAGCCCCAGCATTTT.